This T cell receptor (beta chain) came from a study of blood T cell dynamics during melanoma immunotherapy. Study-wide background: Patients with metastatic melanoma got pembrolizumab or nivolumab-ipilimumab as first-line care. Study-level findings and limits: cfDNA rearrangement score rose from T0 to W3 with disease control. Whether repertoire-driving clones were melanoma-specific could not be determined.

Comments on this clone: Its antigen is still unknown.

Time point meaning: pre-treatment baseline. The protocol was immunoSEQ multiplex PCR, while the TCRdb copy is restricted to in-frame clones and leaves out a portion. The sample lists approximately 6,000 clones; about 93% were seen once. There are 13 residues in the CDR3. Germline lookup yields CDR1 LNHDA and CDR2 SQIVND (reference sequence). Trimming left V 1 base short and J 4 bases short, with 7 bases between. The receptor's source is a human donor with melanoma. The chain has TRBV19 and TRBJ1-1, with D perhaps matching TRBD1 (5 bases). The source was cell-free DNA from blood, collected from a patient treated with checkpoint blockade. The DNA for the CDR3 is TGTGCCAGTAGTATAGCGGGGGGCACTGAAGCTTTCTTT. Translation: CASSIAGGTEAFF.